A selection of T cell receptor beta chains follows, all from one sample in a study of neurological immune-mediated disorders. Each CDR3 protein gets one entry after TCRdb re-called the 5' RACE reads with MiXCR. In the table there are some 10,000 distinct CDR3 sequences, around a fifth of which are singletons. Sequencing input: CD8+ T cells from blood. The receptors come from a woman aged 55-69 years with HTLV-1-associated myelopathy (HAM/TSP). Each CDR3 is given with its conserved first and last residue. The D gene is left open where the match is weak. The size of a clone is reported for some rows only, either as once, few or many, or as a class for expanded clones.

clone_size | j_call | d_call | v_call | cdr3_aa | cdr3_nt
many | TRBJ1-6 | . | TRBV2 | CASSELSGYNSPLHF | TGTGCCAGCAGTGAGCTGTCCGGGTATAATTCACCCCTCCACTTT
. | TRBJ2-7 | TRBD1 | TRBV4-1 | CASSARDSSYEQYF | TGCGCCAGCAGCGCCCGGGACAGCTCCTACGAGCAGTACTTC
. | TRBJ1-5 | TRBD1 | TRBV15 | CATSRWDRGPLYSNQPQHF | TGTGCCACCAGCAGATGGGACAGGGGCCCCTTATATAGCAATCAGCCCCAGCATTTT
. | TRBJ2-7 | TRBD1 | TRBV12-3/TRBV12-4 | CASSRTGNEQYF | TGTGCCAGCAGCCGGACAGGGAACGAGCAGTACTTC
many | TRBJ1-1 | TRBD1 | TRBV29-1 | CSVETGGSEAFF | TGCAGCGTTGAAACAGGGGGCTCTGAAGCTTTCTTT
. | TRBJ2-1 | TRBD2 | TRBV4-1 | CASSRSGGAANEQFF | TGCGCCAGCAGCCGTAGCGGGGGGGCGGCCAATGAGCAGTTCTTC
many | TRBJ1-1 | TRBD1 | TRBV13 | CASSRDRGHKEAFF | TGTGCCAGCAGCCGGGACAGGGGTCATAAAGAAGCTTTCTTT
hyperexpanded | TRBJ1-2 | TRBD1 | TRBV9 | CASSPRTGVRLFGYTF | TGTGCCAGCAGCCCCAGGACAGGGGTCCGGCTCTTTGGCTACACCTTC
many | TRBJ2-3 | . | TRBV9 | CASSVEVDTQYF | TGTGCCAGCAGCGTAGAGGTAGATACGCAGTATTTT
once | TRBJ2-1 | . | TRBV7-9 | CASSPNPTANEQFF | TGTGCCAGCAGCCCTAACCCCACCGCGAATGAGCAGTTCTTC
. | TRBJ2-2 | . | TRBV5-1 | CASSYGTGELFF | TGCGCCAGCAGTTATGGAACAGGGGAGCTGTTTTTT
many | TRBJ2-1 | TRBD2 | TRBV2 | CASSPRLAGSSYNEQFF | TGTGCCAGCTCGCCCCGACTAGCGGGGAGCTCCTACAATGAGCAGTTCTTC
few | TRBJ1-2 | . | TRBV10-3 | CAISERTYYGYTF | TGTGCCATCAGTGAGCGCACATACTATGGCTACACCTTC
many | TRBJ1-5 | TRBD1 | TRBV9 | CASSVTGNNQPQHF | TGTGCCAGCAGCGTGACAGGGAACAATCAGCCCCAGCATTTT
few | TRBJ2-2 | . | TRBV7-3 | CASSLISAGFGLAGELFF | TGTGCCAGCAGCTTAATCTCTGCGGGGTTTGGCTTGGCCGGGGAGCTGTTTTTT
many | TRBJ2-7 | . | TRBV30 | CAWSAGVAYEQYF | TGTGCCTGGAGTGCGGGGGTGGCCTACGAGCAGTACTTC
many | TRBJ2-7 | . | TRBV7-9 | CASSFGSQYGDYEQYF | TGTGCCAGCAGCTTCGGGTCTCAGTATGGGGACTACGAGCAGTACTTC
many | TRBJ2-1 | . | TRBV5-1 | CASSRTSGTGTYNEQFF | TGCGCCAGCAGCCGAACCTCCGGGACGGGGACCTACAATGAGCAGTTCTTC
. | TRBJ2-2 | TRBD1 | TRBV4-1 | CASSRTGITNTGELFF | TGCGCCAGCAGCAGGACAGGGATAACGAACACCGGGGAGCTGTTTTTT
many | TRBJ1-2 | . | TRBV19 | CASSNRPDRIKYHYGYTF | TGTGCCAGTAGTAACCGCCCGGACAGAATTAAATACCACTATGGCTACACCTTC
many | TRBJ2-1 | . | TRBV5-1 | CASSLASGSYNEQFF | TGCGCCAGCAGCTTGGCCTCGGGCAGCTACAATGAGCAGTTCTTC
many | TRBJ2-2 | . | TRBV7-9 | CASTPRGELFF | TGTGCCAGCACCCCCCGCGGGGAGCTGTTTTTT
many | TRBJ2-1 | . | TRBV4-2 | CASSQVLSSSYNEQFF | TGTGCCAGCAGCCAAGTGCTAAGCAGCTCCTACAATGAGCAGTTCTTC
many | TRBJ2-5 | . | TRBV27 | CASSLSFYREETQYF | TGTGCCAGCAGTTTATCCTTCTACAGGGAAGAGACCCAGTACTTC
. | TRBJ1-4 | . | TRBV10-2 | CASSELGRGGEKLFF | TGCGCCAGCAGTGAGCTTGGCAGGGGAGGTGAAAAACTGTTTTTT
many | TRBJ2-1 | TRBD2 | TRBV20-1 | CSARDRRTWRGGQNEQFF | TGCAGTGCTAGAGATCGTCGGACGTGGCGGGGGGGCCAAAATGAGCAGTTCTTC